Each of the 27 T cell receptor beta chains below was sequenced from the same sample in a study of CD8+ T cells in alopecia areata. Treatment reported: oral pan-JAK inhibitor, 5-10 mg twice daily. Extracted from the samples, RNA was reverse transcribed into cDNA to serve as the sequencing template. Sequenced by immunoSEQ multiplex PCR; TCRdb stores in-frame clones only, minus some. The sample yields over 95,000 clones, about 58% seen once. The starting material was CD8+ T cells sorted from blood, obtained at week 4, from a patient treated with tofacitinib. The receptors derive from a human donor with alopecia areata.

J is TRBJ2-3 and V is TRBV25-1, with a tentative D call TRBD2 (6 bases). Trimming cost V 2 bases and J 0 bases, with 9 bases left between them. Per the germline V gene, CDR1 is MGHDK and CDR2 is SYGVNS. There are 15 residues in the CDR3. In DNA, the CDR3 is TGTGCCAGCAGTGAAGGGACTGCCAGCACAGATACGCAGTATTTT. Translation: CASSEGTASTDTQYF.

This clone occurred once. V is TRBV10-3 and J is TRBJ2-6; a possible D gene is TRBD1 (6 bases). The CDR3 totals 19 residues. Looked up from germline, CDR1 is ENHRY and CDR2 is SYGVKD. Trimming cost V 5 bases and J 0 bases, with 20 bases left between them. The CDR3 region has the DNA TGTGCCATCAGTCCCGAGACGGCCCTGACAGGCTCTGGGGCCAACGTCCTGACTTTC. It translates to CAISPETALTGSGANVLTF.

The sample holds a few counts of this clone. This chain joins TRBV19 and TRBJ1-1, with D unclear. The CDR3 extends over 12 amino acids. Deletions cut 10 bases from V and 3 bases from J, with 12 bases between. Per germline, CDR1 LNHDA and CDR2 SQIVND (reference sequence). The CDR3 region has the DNA TGTGCCACCTCCCTTCCGTACACTGAAGCTTTCTTT. Translating it yields CATSLPYTEAFF.

The V and J genes are TRBV27 and TRBJ2-1; either TRBD1 or TRBD2 may supply D (5 bases each). The V gene lost 4 bases and the J gene lost 13 bases, with 11 bases spanning the gap. Germline V gives CDR1 MNHEY, CDR2 SMNVEV (reference sequence). The CDR3 length is 11 residues. Written as DNA, the CDR3 is TGTGCCAGCAGTTACGGGACGGTACAGTTCTTC. Translated, it gives CASSYGTVQFF.

The chain combines TRBV5-6 with TRBJ2-2, with D uncertain. Per germline, CDR1 SGHDT and CDR2 YYEEEE. CDR3 length equals 16 residues. Deletions cut 2 bases from V and 0 bases from J, with 11 bases between. The CDR3 protein is CASSFVRTTNTGELFF. For the CDR3, the DNA is TGTGCCAGCAGCTTCGTAAGGACCACGAACACCGGGGAGCTGTTTTTT.

In this sample, this clone turned up a few times. The chain joins TRBV7-8 to TRBJ2-7, with TRBD1 matching over 8 bases. V trimming: 9 bases; J trimming: 2 bases; junction bases outside the gene matches: 3. Per germline, CDR1 SGHVS and CDR2 FQNEAQ. The CDR3 is made up of 12 amino acids. CDR3 amino acids: CASWDRTYEQYF. The CDR3 nucleotides are TGTGCCAGTTGGGACAGGACCTACGAGCAGTACTTC. The whole variable domain, filled in from reference TRBV7-8 and TRBJ2-7, reads GAGVSQSPRYKVAKRGQDVALRCDPISGHVSLFWYQQALGQGPEFLTYFQNEAQLDKSGLPSDRFFAERPEGSVSTLKIQRTQQEDSAVYLCASWDRTYEQYFGPGTRLTVT.

A few counts support this clone. In DNA, the CDR3 is TGTGCCAGCAGCCAAGCGTTGCGGGGTGTCTACACCTTC. Translation gives CASSQALRGVYTF. The J gene is TRBJ1-2, the V gene TRBV14; D remains unclear. V dropped 1 base and J dropped 10 bases, with 13 bases sitting between them. The CDR3 is 13 amino acids. Germline CDR1 is SGHDN and CDR2 is FVKESK.

The chain couples TRBV30 to TRBJ2-7; D may be TRBD2 (6 bases). The germline gives CDR1 GTSNPN, CDR2 SVGIG (reference sequence). Trimming cost V 0 bases and J 2 bases, with 8 bases left between them. The CDR3 covers 13 residues. The chain's CDR3 is CAWSVGGTYEQYF. DNA of the CDR3: TGTGCCTGGAGTGTAGGCGGGACCTACGAGCAGTACTTC.

V is TRBV4-1 and J is TRBJ1-1, with D possibly being TRBD1 (5 bases). The CDR3 consists of 16 residues. The germline V and J ends were trimmed by 1 base and 0 bases, with 12 bases remaining between them. Germline values: CDR1 MGHRA, CDR2 YSYEKL. The CDR3 DNA follows: TGCGCCAGCAGCCAAGGGGCAGGGCTGGTGAACACTGAAGCTTTCTTT. This codes for CASSQGAGLVNTEAFF.

The chain employs TRBV13 and TRBJ2-3; 9 bases are a match to TRBD1. Germline trimming cut 4 bases from V and 0 bases from J; bases unmatched to any gene: 5. CDR3 length: 16 residues. Germline V gene data show CDR1 as PRHDT and CDR2 as FYEKMQ (reference sequence). The CDR3 DNA is TGTGCCAGCAGCTCCCGGACAGGGGCTAGCACAGATACGCAGTATTTT. It specifies CASSSRTGASTDTQYF.

The rearrangement joins TRBV7-2 to TRBJ1-5, with no clear D. The V gene's germline CDR1 is SGHTA and CDR2 FQGNSA. This CDR3 contains 15 residues. The V and J ends lost 3 bases and 2 bases respectively, with 11 bases between them. CDR3 nucleotides: TGTGCCAGCAGCTTCTTTTTTGGGGGCAATCAGCCCCAGCATTTT. Protein: CASSFFFGGNQPQHF. The full variable domain, completed using reference TRBV7-2 and TRBJ1-5, is GAGVSQSPSNKVTEKGKDVELRCDPISGHTALYWYRQSLGQGLEFLIYFQGNSAPDKSGLPSDRFSAERTGGSVSTLTIQRTQQEDSAVYLCASSFFFGGNQPQHFGDGTRLSIL.

V is TRBV7-2 and J is TRBJ2-1; the match to TRBD2 covers 10 bases. In germline, CDR1 is SGHTA, CDR2 FQGNSA. CDR3 size: 15 residues. Trimming at V came to 4 bases and at J to 6 bases, leaving 6 bases not matched to a gene. The CDR3 region has the DNA TGTGCCAGCAGCTCGACACGGACTAGCGGCAATGAGCAGTTCTTC. The encoded protein is CASSSTRTSGNEQFF.

This clone was counted only a few times. The CDR3 sequence is CASSGTGYNEQFF. The CDR3 DNA is TGTGCCAGCAGCGGTACCGGTTACAATGAGCAGTTCTTC. The V call is TRBV7-3, the J call TRBJ2-1; D remains unclear. The V gene's germline CDR1 is SGHTA and CDR2 FQGTGA. The V end lost 5 bases, the J end lost 4 bases, and 9 bases lay between the germline ends. The CDR3 runs 13 residues.

The chain combines TRBV6-5 with TRBJ1-1, with D unresolved. This CDR3 spans 16 amino acids. The V end was cut by 4 bases, the J end by 0 bases, with 15 bases between. Germline V gene lookup returns CDR1 MNHEY and CDR2 SVGAGI. CDR3 nucleotide sequence: TGTGCCAGCAGTTGGGAGGGTTCCACCGTGAACACTGAAGCTTTCTTT. Its protein product is CASSWEGSTVNTEAFF.

The chain employs TRBV19 and TRBJ1-1; D unclear. V was cut by 5 bases and J by 5 bases, with 15 bases left in between. This CDR3 is built from 14 residues. Germline lookup yields CDR1 LNHDA and CDR2 SQIVND (reference sequence). The CDR3 nucleotides read TGTGCCAGTAGTGTTTATGGGCAGATAACTGAAGCTTTCTTT. This translates into CASSVYGQITEAFF.

V is TRBV2 and J is TRBJ2-5, with no clear D. This CDR3 region has 15 residues. CDR1 is SNHLY and CDR2 is FYNNEI in the germline V gene. The ends were cut back, 1 base at V and 1 base at J, with 10 bases in the middle. CDR3 nucleotides: TGTGCCAGCAGTGAAGGTAACTCCGGCCAAGAGACCCAGTACTTC. Protein: CASSEGNSGQETQYF.

The count of this clone is one. This chain joins TRBV5-1 and TRBJ2-3; TRBD1 matches 8 bases. CDR1 is SGHRS and CDR2 is YFSETQ in the germline V gene. The length of the CDR3 is 16 residues. With V trimmed by 4 bases and J by 3 bases, 10 bases remained unmatched. CDR3 nucleotides: TGCGCCAGCAGCATCACACAGGGGGTCGTGACAGATACGCAGTATTTT. This sequence encodes CASSITQGVVTDTQYF.

CDR3 DNA: TGCGCCAGCAGCCAAGTCACAGGGGCAAACTATGGCTACACCTTC. It is translated as CASSQVTGANYGYTF. This chain uses TRBV4-1 with TRBJ1-2, with 7 bases identical to TRBD1. V gave up 1 base and J gave up 2 bases; unmatched junction bases: 4. The CDR3 totals 15 residues. Germline CDR1 reads MGHRA; CDR2 reads YSYEKL.

The rearrangement links TRBV2 to TRBJ2-2; no definite D call. Germline V lookup: CDR1 SNHLY, CDR2 FYNNEI. With 4 bases removed from V and 4 bases from J, the gap between germline ends came to 16 bases. This CDR3 region has 16 residues. In DNA, the CDR3 is TGTGCCAGCAGTGTGTCTACGGACCCCTTCACCGGGGAGCTGTTTTTT. It yields the protein CASSVSTDPFTGELFF.

The chain combines TRBV7-8 with TRBJ2-5, with TRBD2 matching over 13 bases. The trim removed 3 bases at V and 5 bases at J, leaving 3 bases unmatched. This CDR3 contains 15 residues. Germline CDR1 reads SGHVS; CDR2 reads FQNEAQ. CDR3 DNA: TGTGCCAGCAGCTTCCAACTAGCGGGAGGGGAGACCCAGTACTTC. Translating gives CASSFQLAGGETQYF.

This CDR3 reads CASSLTKGSGEYNEQFF. In DNA form, the CDR3 reads TGTGCCAGCAGCTTAACGAAAGGTAGCGGGGAGTACAATGAGCAGTTCTTC. V is TRBV7-3 and J is TRBJ2-1; TRBD2 matches at 8 bases. V gave up 0 bases and J gave up 4 bases; unmatched junction bases: 8. Germline V gives CDR1 SGHTA, CDR2 FQGTGA. The CDR3 contains 17 residues. The full variable domain, rest sourced from reference TRBV7-3 and TRBJ2-1, is GAGVSQTPSNKVTEKGKYVELRCDPISGHTALYWYRQSLGQGPEFLIYFQGTGAADDSGLPNDRFFAVRPEGSVSTLKIQRTERGDSAVYLCASSLTKGSGEYNEQFFGPGTRLTVL.

This chain links TRBV7-6 with TRBJ1-5, with D unclear. Germline-derived CDR1 and CDR2 are SGHVS and FNYEAQ. This CDR3 comprises 16 residues. The V and J ends lost 3 bases and 1 base respectively, with 13 bases between them. CDR3 DNA sequence: TGTGCCAGCAGCTTGGGTGGGGTTGGGAGCAATCAGCCCCAGCATTTT. It encodes CASSLGGVGSNQPQHF.

The chain is built from TRBV27 and TRBJ1-2; D gene ambiguous. V shed 3 bases and J shed 4 bases, with 9 bases lying between them. The CDR3 runs to 13 residues. Germline CDR1 is MNHEY and CDR2 is SMNVEV (reference sequence). CDR3 in amino acids: CASSFGGTYGYTF. CDR3 in DNA: TGTGCCAGCAGTTTCGGAGGAACCTATGGCTACACCTTC.

This clone showed up just a few times. The chain employs TRBV4-1 and TRBJ1-5; 7 nucleotides line up with TRBD1. J gave up 2 bases and V 1 base, and 8 bases lay outside the gene matches. CDR3 length: 17 residues. Per germline, CDR1 MGHRA and CDR2 YSYEKL. As DNA, the CDR3 is TGCGCCAGCAGCCAAGTGGGTGGACAGGAGGGCAATCAGCCCCAGCATTTT. Amino acid sequence: CASSQVGGQEGNQPQHF.

This clone was seen more than once but under ten times. The V and J genes are TRBV27 and TRBJ2-3; D gene ambiguous. Germline loops: CDR1 MNHEY, CDR2 SMNVEV (reference sequence). With 3 bases removed from V and 5 bases from J, the gap between germline ends came to 6 bases. CDR3 length: 12 amino acids. The CDR3 nucleotides are TGTGCCAGCAGTTTTAACGGAGATACGCAGTATTTT. It yields the protein CASSFNGDTQYF.

This clone was counted a few times. The rearrangement links TRBV4-1 to TRBJ2-5, with D perhaps matching TRBD1 or TRBD2 (5 bases each). Germline CDR1 is MGHRA and CDR2 is YSYEKL. The CDR3 totals 14 residues. V was cut by 4 bases and J by 5 bases, with 14 bases left in between. CDR3: CASSLLGAEETQYF. The CDR3 DNA sequence: TGCGCCAGCAGCCTACTCGGGGCGGAGGAGACCCAGTACTTC.

This clone was counted a few times. The chain employs TRBV28 and TRBJ1-5; D not resolved. The germline gives CDR1 MDHEN, CDR2 SYDVKM. There are 14 residues in the CDR3. The V and J ends lost 7 bases and 7 bases respectively, with 17 bases between them. In DNA, the CDR3 is TGTGCCAGCATACTGAGGGCAGGAAGGCAGCCCCAGCATTTT. Translation gives CASILRAGRQPQHF.